The source of this T cell receptor (beta chain) is a study of blood T cell repertoires in COVID-19. V was clipped by 7 bases and J by 7 bases, with 13 bases between them. Per germline, CDR1 MNHEY and CDR2 SVGAGI. This CDR3 is 13 amino acids long. Profiled with immunoSEQ multiplex PCR; TCRdb holds only in-frame clones, not every one. This table holds about 350,000 clones, roughly 87% found once. J is TRBJ2-2 and V is TRBV6-5; TRBD2 might be the D (7 bases). The specimen sequenced was PBMCs or T cells enriched from blood (not recorded which). The clonotype comes from a young woman who had recovered from COVID-19. The CDR3 nucleotides read TGTGCCAGCATGCGGGGGCGGGTCGGGGAGCTGTTTTTT. Residues: CASMRGRVGELFF.